The clone carrying this T cell receptor beta chain has only one observation. Its antigen is not identified. The germline V gene has CDR1 MDHEN and CDR2 SYDVKM. The length of the CDR3 is 15 residues. The V gene lost 0 bases and the J gene lost 1 base, with 7 bases spanning the gap. For every subset, genomic DNA was evenly distributed across several immunoSEQ plates. Per the study methods: Filtering differed for immunoSEQ, which gave only junction sequences without quality scores. Only in-frame clones appear in the TCRdb table, and some are missing; sequencing was by immunoSEQ multiplex PCR. That table supplies the V and J calls and clone size; D and trimming were determined from the DNA. The sample yields about 450,000 clones, 79% seen once. The unsorted samples had about 95 million PBMCs used for genomic DNA. The data derive from a study of shared clonotypes between healthy human individuals. Points from the study as a whole: Clonotype sharing among donors was expected to depend on sequencing depth.

Sequenced: PBMCs. This sequence originates from a middle-aged woman in good health. Some clones in this sample may be carry-over from other donors' samples. This rearrangement joins TRBV28 to TRBJ1-3; D is possibly TRBD1 (5 bases). The CDR3 DNA is TGTGCCAGCAGTTTATGGGGGGGGTCTGGAAACACCATATATTTT. Translated, it gives CASSLWGGSGNTIYF.